This paragraph covers one TCR beta chain sequence. Its antigen is still unknown. The CDR3 is made up of 13 amino acids. The trim removed 4 bases at V and 4 bases at J, leaving 3 bases unmatched. Germline CDR1 is MRHNA and CDR2 is SNTAGT. 60 Vbeta and 13 Jbeta primers were used in PCR. The table came from immunoSEQ multiplex PCR; TCRdb's copy has only in-frame clones and leaves some out. This repertoire shows 90,000 to 130,000 clones, about 80% found once; its top ten account for 2.5% to 3%. The data were taken from a study of cytomegalovirus exposure and HLA in healthy donors. Study-level findings and limits: Analyzed later, most CMV-associated TCR beta chains appeared HLA-restricted. An apparent linkage of common viral pathogens to several of the most significant clusters emerged in a later analysis.

The origin of this receptor is a woman aged 60-70 years in good health and CMV-seropositive. The genes are TRBV6-4 and TRBJ1-1; 7 positions agree with TRBD1. Input material: PBMCs. The CDR3 loop is CASSGQGPTEAFF. The CDR3 DNA sequence: TGTGCCAGCAGTGGACAGGGTCCCACTGAAGCTTTCTTT.